The present TCR beta chain was sequenced within a study of post-analysis software for immune sequencing data (dated by TCRdb to between 2014 and 2017). Background on the whole study: Recorded disease courses included relapsing-remitting, secondary progressive and progressive-relapsing multiple sclerosis, with some patients lacking subtype annotation. Patient repertoires were compared against about a dozen previously published healthy control repertoires from donors aged 6 to 25 years. A subset of samples was prepared in parallel using single-end sample barcoding, then pooled and co-amplified after Illumina adapter ligation.

What the study reported, not specific to this receptor: Significantly higher frequencies in patients than in controls were found for roughly 5 TRBV segments, including TRBV5-6, TRBV5-1 and TRBV20-1. The control group was slightly older than the multiple sclerosis patient group. Significantly lower normalized Chao1 diversity was found in multiple sclerosis patients than in controls, suggesting substantial peripheral T-cell clonal expansion. When samples were clustered directly using the F measure, samples prepared in the same batch co-clustered strongly, which prompted a batch-effect correction.

V lost 4 bases and J lost 3 bases, and the count of bases not matched to a germline gene is 12. CDR1 and CDR2, looked up from the germline V gene, are SGHDN and FVKESK. The CDR3 goes from the cysteine to the phenylalanine over 16 residues. Only the CDR3 portion is preserved as DNA: 48 bases, with reading frame beginning at the first base. In regard to this clonotype: Its target antigen remains unknown. Per-nucleotide qualities are absent, and no much larger clonotype sits a single base away.

TCR beta repertoires were profiled from peripheral blood of some 13 young patients with multiple sclerosis to demonstrate the VDJtools post-analysis software. The patients with multiple sclerosis were children and adolescents between roughly 6 and 15 years of age. To prepare the library, PCR was applied. The sequencing machine was an Illumina HiSeq 2500. Unique molecular identifiers were incorporated into TCR beta cDNA libraries to reduce PCR and sequencing biases. Some 500,000 cDNA molecules were obtained for every 1 to 10 million input T cells, so each molecule roughly corresponded to one T cell. Patient libraries were prepared and sequenced with the same protocol used for the earlier healthy control dataset. Samples belonging to the same batch were prepared together, multiplexed and sequenced on a shared HiSeq lane. Turning to the authors' computational methods: MIGEC was used to process the raw barcoded reads, and molecular identifier groups with only a single read were discarded before consensus assembly and CDR3 extraction. VDJtools was used for post-analysis of the clonotype tables, with diversity normalized by down-sampling every dataset to the smallest sample size. Repertoire overlap clustering matched CDR3 amino acid but not nucleotide sequences to correct batch-related cross-sample contamination. TCRdb reworked the public reads: Q25 trimming with fastp, MiXCR clone assembly, productive beta chains retained. For every CDR3 protein sequence, its rows merge into one entry that carries the most common genes and DNA. TCRdb's processing, not the study's, gives the V and J calls here. The sample contains about 540,000 distinct CDR3 sequences, around a third of them found a single time. The top ten constitute approximately 6% of the sample.

This TCR was sampled from a girl aged 2 to 17 with multiple sclerosis. Sequencing was performed on blood. Rearrangement joined TRBV14 to TRBJ2-7; the junction holds 7 bases that match TRBD1. The nucleotide sequence reads TGTGCCAGCAGCCCCGGCATCGACAGGGTCCTCTACGAGCAGTACTTC. This yields the protein CASSPGIDRVLYEQYF.